One sample yielded the 25 T cell receptor beta chains listed below, sequenced in a study of cytomegalovirus exposure and HLA in healthy donors. The PCR was carried out with 60 Vbeta primers and 13 Jbeta primers. Generated by immunoSEQ multiplex PCR, the TCRdb table keeps only in-frame clones and is missing some. Among about 67,000 clones listed, about 65% were seen once. The specimen sequenced was PBMCs. The receptors originated from a woman younger than 45 in good health and CMV-seronegative.

The chain combines TRBV7-2 with TRBJ1-2, with D possibly TRBD1 on 5 matching bases. CDR1 is SGHTA, CDR2 FQGNSA, per germline. The CDR3 totals 16 residues. V gave up 2 bases and J gave up 0 bases, with 13 bases separating them. Here the CDR3 reads CASSLRGGFTNYGYTF. CDR3 nucleotide sequence: TGTGCCAGCAGCTTAAGGGGAGGATTCACTAACTATGGCTACACCTTC.

Of note for this clone: This probably arose from a read error, given a far larger clone one base away. Other DNA sequences in the sample encode the same CDR3. The rearrangement links TRBV7-9 to TRBJ1-2; TRBD1 matches at 8 bases. This CDR3 has 14 amino acids. J lost 5 bases, V lost 5 bases, and 7 bases had no gene match. CDR1 SEHNR and CDR2 FQNEAQ come from the germline V gene (reference sequence). In DNA, the CDR3 is TGTGCCAGCAGCCCGACGACAGGGGCTTATGGCTACACCTTC. This codes for CASSPTTGAYGYTF.

This clone showed up just a few times. This chain joins TRBV30 and TRBJ2-3, with a tentative D call TRBD2 (6 bases). Trimming removed 4 bases at V and 6 bases at J, with 14 bases between. The CDR3 is made up of 13 amino acids. The germline V gene has CDR1 GTSNPN and CDR2 SVGIG (reference sequence). This chain's CDR3 is CAWTRRRADTQYF. CDR3 bases: TGTGCCTGGACCAGGCGGAGGGCCGATACGCAGTATTTT. Looking up the rest from reference TRBV30 and TRBJ2-3 gives the full variable domain: SQTIHQWPATLVQPVGSPLSLECTVEGTSNPNLYWYRQAAGRGLQLLFYSVGIGQISSEVPQNLSASRPQDRQFILSSKKLLLSDSGFYLCAWTRRRADTQYFGPGTRLTVL.

The V and J genes are TRBV19 and TRBJ1-5; 8 nucleotides line up with TRBD1. Unmatched junction bases numbered 10, after V lost 9 bases and J lost 0 bases. The CDR3 is 16 amino acids. Germline V gene lookup returns CDR1 LNHDA and CDR2 SQIVND (reference sequence). Here the CDR3 reads CASTDRGGYSNQPQHF. The DNA for the CDR3 is TGTGCCAGCACTGACAGGGGAGGGTATAGCAATCAGCCCCAGCATTTT. The whole variable domain, filled in from reference TRBV19 and TRBJ1-5, reads DGGITQSPKYLFRKEGQNVTLSCEQNLNHDAMYWYRQDPGQGLRLIYYSQIVNDFQKGDIAEGYSVSREKKESFPLTVTSAQKNPTAFYLCASTDRGGYSNQPQHFGDGTRLSIL.

V and J are TRBV9 and TRBJ2-2; D might be TRBD1 (6 bases). There are 16 residues in the CDR3. CDR1 is SGDLS and CDR2 is YYNGEE in the germline V gene. Between the trimmed V and J ends, which lost 4 bases and 4 bases, there was a span of 17 bases. In nucleotides, the CDR3 is TGTGCCAGCAGCCCGTACACCAAAGGGGGCACCGGGGAGCTGTTTTTT. Translating it yields CASSPYTKGGTGELFF. Looking up the rest from reference TRBV9 and TRBJ2-2 gives the full variable domain: DSGVTQTPKHLITATGQRVTLRCSPRSGDLSVYWYQQSLDQGLQFLIQYYNGEERAKGNILERFSAQQFPDLHSELNLSSLELGDSALYFCASSPYTKGGTGELFFGEGSRLTVL.

This rearrangement joins TRBV9 to TRBJ2-5, with 7 bases aligning to TRBD2. The CDR3 totals 14 residues. Per germline, CDR1 SGDLS and CDR2 YYNGEE. The V and J ends lost 4 bases and 7 bases, in that order; junction bases with no gene match: 10. CDR3 sequence reads: CASSSGTTPWTQYF. CDR3 DNA sequence: TGTGCCAGCAGCAGCGGGACTACCCCGTGGACCCAGTACTTC.

J is TRBJ2-2 and V is TRBV19; D remains unclear. The V gene's germline CDR1 is LNHDA and CDR2 SQIVND (reference sequence). Trimming removed 1 base from V and 7 bases from J, with 10 bases in between. CDR3 length: 14 amino acids. CDR3 sequence: CASSIGLAGGELFF. In DNA form, the CDR3 reads TGTGCCAGTAGTATAGGTCTGGCAGGCGGGGAGCTGTTTTTT. Supplemented by reference TRBV19 and TRBJ2-2, the full variable domain reads DGGITQSPKYLFRKEGQNVTLSCEQNLNHDAMYWYRQDPGQGLRLIYYSQIVNDFQKGDIAEGYSVSREKKESFPLTVTSAQKNPTAFYLCASSIGLAGGELFFGEGSRLTVL.

A few counts support this clone. The V gene is TRBV6-5, the J gene TRBJ2-7; TRBD1 might be the D (5 bases). With 6 bases removed from V and 6 bases from J, the gap between germline ends came to 12 bases. The V gene's germline CDR1 is MNHEY and CDR2 SVGAGI. This CDR3 comprises 12 residues. The CDR3 DNA sequence: TGTGCCAGCAGAGAAGGACATTCCGAGCAGTACTTC. This gives the protein CASREGHSEQYF.

The chain links TRBV18 to TRBJ1-1; D gene unclear. From germline, CDR1 is KGHSH and CDR2 LQKENI. CDR3 length: 15 residues. The V gene lost 3 bases and the J gene lost 5 bases, with 16 bases spanning the gap. CDR3 in DNA: TGTGCCAGCTCACCTCTAACCGGGGTGGGAACTGAAGCTTTCTTT. Its translation is CASSPLTGVGTEAFF.

The chain uses TRBV5-4 and TRBJ1-2, with a possible D match to TRBD1 (5 bases). The CDR3 has 15 residues. Looked up from germline, CDR1 is SGHNT and CDR2 is YYREEE (reference sequence). Deletions cut 1 base from V and 7 bases from J, with 17 bases between. CDR3 sequence: CASSLSRREVGGYTF. Here the CDR3 DNA reads TGTGCCAGCAGCTTGAGCCGCAGGGAGGTCGGTGGCTACACCTTC.

J is TRBJ2-1 and V is TRBV5-5; 9 nucleotides match TRBD2. This CDR3 spans 14 amino acids. Germline CDR1 reads SGHKS; CDR2 reads YYEKEE (reference sequence). The V and J ends lost 1 base and 10 bases, in that order; junction bases with no gene match: 6. The CDR3: CASSLMSGGREQFF. For the CDR3, the DNA is TGTGCCAGCAGCTTGATGAGCGGGGGGAGAGAGCAGTTCTTC.

The rearrangement joins TRBV4-1 to TRBJ1-5; 8 nucleotides line up with TRBD1. CDR1 and CDR2 (germline): MGHRA, YSYEKL. Unmatched junction bases numbered 10, after V lost 0 bases and J lost 3 bases. CDR3 length: 18 amino acids. In DNA form, the CDR3 reads TGCGCCAGCAGCCAAGATGGGGGCGCAGGGGGCTACAATCAGCCCCAGCATTTT. Amino acid sequence: CASSQDGGAGGYNQPQHF.

This sequence joins TRBV5-4 and TRBJ2-5; D unresolved. V was shortened by 0 bases and J by 2 bases, with 11 bases between the two germline ends. CDR3 length: 15 amino acids. The germline V gene encodes CDR1 SGHNT and CDR2 YYREEE (reference sequence). This CDR3 reads CASSLDPGSQETQYF. The CDR3 DNA reads as TGTGCCAGCAGCTTGGACCCCGGGTCACAAGAGACCCAGTACTTC.

This chain joins TRBV5-1 and TRBJ2-1; 9 bases are a match to TRBD2. The V segment lost 3 bases and the J segment 9 bases; nucleotides outside the gene matches: 4. Germline V gene data show CDR1 as SGHRS and CDR2 as YFSETQ. The CDR3 has 13 residues. The CDR3 protein is CASSWGAGGEQFF. The CDR3 DNA reads as TGCGCCAGCAGCTGGGGAGCGGGGGGTGAGCAGTTCTTC. The full variable domain, with the rest looked up from reference TRBV5-1 and TRBJ2-1, is KAGVTQTPRYLIKTRGQQVTLSCSPISGHRSVSWYQQTPGQGLQFLFEYFSETQRNKGNFPGRFSGRQFSNSRSEMNVSTLELGDSALYLCASSWGAGGEQFFGPGTRLTVL.

This clone was observed a handful of times. The chain has TRBV7-8 and TRBJ1-1; TRBD1 is a possible D gene (5 bases). The CDR3 contains 16 residues. The germline V gene has CDR1 SGHVS and CDR2 FQNEAQ. V gave up 2 bases and J gave up 0 bases, with 13 bases separating them. The CDR3 sequence is CASSLLQEPMNTEAFF. The CDR3 DNA reads TGTGCCAGCAGCTTACTACAGGAACCTATGAACACTGAAGCTTTCTTT.

The chain carries TRBV21-1 and TRBJ1-1. TRBV21-1 is an annotated pseudogene. The CDR3 contains 18 residues. CDR3: CASSKCGGTPPMNTEAFF. The CDR3 bases are TGTGCCAGCAGCAAATGTGGAGGGACTCCCCCCATGAACACTGAAGCTTTCTTT.

This chain connects TRBV5-1 to TRBJ2-2; 12 positions agree with TRBD2. Germline lookup yields CDR1 SGHRS and CDR2 YFSETQ. V was clipped by 3 bases and J by 2 bases; unmatched bases: 8. This CDR3 comprises 18 residues. As DNA, the CDR3 is TGCGCCAGCAGCTCCCGACTAGCGGGGGCCTACAACACCGGGGAGCTGTTTTTT. Amino acid sequence: CASSSRLAGAYNTGELFF.

The J gene is TRBJ2-3, the V gene TRBV21-1; the table's D gene call, TRBD1, was not cross checked with the DNA. TRBV21-1 is shown as a pseudogene. The CDR3 spans 14 residues. The CDR3 DNA is TGTGCCAGCAAGGACAGTCAACTCACAGATACGCAGTATTTT. This codes for CASKDSQLTDTQYF.

The rearrangement joins TRBV30 to TRBJ1-6, with 8 nucleotides matching TRBD1. From germline, CDR1 is GTSNPN and CDR2 SVGIG (reference sequence). The V segment lost 8 bases and the J segment 9 bases; nucleotides outside the gene matches: 9. This CDR3 spans 13 amino acids. CDR3 coding DNA: TGTGCCCGGACGACAGGGGATGGTTCACCCCTCCACTTT. It is translated as CARTTGDGSPLHF.

The J gene is TRBJ2-6, the V gene TRBV19; D perhaps matches TRBD1 (6 bases). Germline-derived CDR1 and CDR2 are LNHDA and SQIVND (reference sequence). V was clipped by 9 bases and J by 0 bases, with 12 bases between them. The CDR3 has 15 amino acids. DNA for the CDR3: TGTGCCAGCGGACAGACAGGCTCTGGGGCCAACGTCCTGACTTTC. It codes for CASGQTGSGANVLTF.

The chain uses TRBV4-2 and TRBJ2-5; D is undetermined. Germline CDR1 LGHNA, CDR2 YNFKEQ. Between the trimmed V and J ends, which lost 4 bases and 8 bases, there was a span of 11 bases. The CDR3 is made up of 12 amino acids. In DNA, the CDR3 is TGTGCCAGCAGCCCCGGGTCCCCCACCCAGTACTTC. Its protein is CASSPGSPTQYF.

The V and J genes are TRBV28 and TRBJ1-3; D call uncertain. The V end was cut by 5 bases, the J end by 0 bases, with 8 bases between. CDR1 and CDR2 (germline): MDHEN, SYDVKM. This CDR3 comprises 14 residues. DNA for the CDR3: TGTGCCAGCAGTCTTCGGTACTCTGGAAACACCATATATTTT. Translated: CASSLRYSGNTIYF.

This chain joins TRBV6-5 and TRBJ1-2, with D unclear. Germline CDR1 and CDR2: MNHEY and SVGAGI. V shed 2 bases and J shed 7 bases, with 8 bases lying between them. This CDR3 contains 12 residues. CDR3 in DNA: TGTGCCAGCAGTTACAGGGCGGGTGGCTACACCTTC. Its translation is CASSYRAGGYTF.

V and J are TRBV7-2 and TRBJ1-2; TRBD1 agrees at 10 bases. V shed 5 bases, J shed 8 bases, and the junction held 8 bases outside the gene matches. This CDR3 has 14 amino acids. In germline, CDR1 is SGHTA, CDR2 FQGNSA. CDR3 sequence: CASSPGTGDLGYTF. CDR3 in DNA: TGTGCCAGCAGCCCTGGGACAGGGGATTTAGGCTACACCTTC.

This chain connects TRBV11-3 to TRBJ2-2, with 12 bases lining up with TRBD1. The J segment lost 5 bases and the V segment lost 8 bases, leaving 3 bases of the junction unmatched. CDR1 is SGHNT, CDR2 YENEEA, per germline. The CDR3 loop spans 14 amino acids. CDR3 sequence (DNA): TGTGCCAGCGGGGACAGGGGGCGGACCGGGGAGCTGTTTTTT. Translated: CASGDRGRTGELFF.